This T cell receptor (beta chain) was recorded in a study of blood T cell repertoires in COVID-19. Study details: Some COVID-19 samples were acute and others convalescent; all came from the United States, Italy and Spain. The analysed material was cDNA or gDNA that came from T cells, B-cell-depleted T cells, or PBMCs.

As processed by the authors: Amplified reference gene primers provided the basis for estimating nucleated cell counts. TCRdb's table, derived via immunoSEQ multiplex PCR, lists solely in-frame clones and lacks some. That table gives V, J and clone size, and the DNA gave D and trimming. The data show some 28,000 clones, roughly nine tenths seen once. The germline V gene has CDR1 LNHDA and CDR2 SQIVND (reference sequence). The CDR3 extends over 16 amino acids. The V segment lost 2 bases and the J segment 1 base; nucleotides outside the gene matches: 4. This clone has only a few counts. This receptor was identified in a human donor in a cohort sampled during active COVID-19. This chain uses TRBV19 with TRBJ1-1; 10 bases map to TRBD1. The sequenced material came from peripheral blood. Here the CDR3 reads CASSISRTGGNTEAFF. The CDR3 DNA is TGTGCCAGTAGTATATCCAGGACAGGGGGGAACACTGAAGCTTTCTTT.